This T cell receptor beta chain was obtained from a study of blood T cell repertoires in COVID-19. Study summary: T cells, B-cell-depleted T cells, or PBMCs provided the cDNA or gDNA that served as material.

Looked up from germline, CDR1 is SGHRS and CDR2 is YFSETQ. The CDR3 contains 17 residues. V shed 4 bases and J shed 6 bases, with 25 bases lying between them. Sequenced by immunoSEQ multiplex PCR; TCRdb stores in-frame clones only, minus some. This table has fewer than 45,000 clones, more than 65% appearing once. This TCR derives from a human donor in a cohort sampled during active COVID-19. The genes are TRBV5-1 and TRBJ1-2; TRBD1 is a possible D gene (5 bases). Material for sequencing was peripheral blood. CDR3 in DNA: TGCGCCAGCAGCCGCCGGATCCACGGAGGGGTTGGGCATGGCTACACCTTC. Translation gives CASSRRIHGGVGHGYTF.